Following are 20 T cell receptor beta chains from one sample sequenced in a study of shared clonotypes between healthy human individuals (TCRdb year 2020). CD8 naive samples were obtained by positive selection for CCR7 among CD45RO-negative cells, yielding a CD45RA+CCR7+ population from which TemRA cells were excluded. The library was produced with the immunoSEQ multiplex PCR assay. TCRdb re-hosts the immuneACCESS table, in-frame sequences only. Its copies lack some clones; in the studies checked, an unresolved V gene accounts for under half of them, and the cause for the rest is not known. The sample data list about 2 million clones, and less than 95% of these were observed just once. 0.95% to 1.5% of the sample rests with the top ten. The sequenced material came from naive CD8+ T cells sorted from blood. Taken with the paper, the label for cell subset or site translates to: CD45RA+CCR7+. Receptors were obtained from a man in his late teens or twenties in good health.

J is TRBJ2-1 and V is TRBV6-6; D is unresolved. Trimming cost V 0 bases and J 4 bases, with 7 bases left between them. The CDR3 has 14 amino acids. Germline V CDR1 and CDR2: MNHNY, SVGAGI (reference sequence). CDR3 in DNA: TGTGCCAGCAGTTACTCAAGGGTGTACAATGAGCAGTTCTTC. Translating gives CASSYSRVYNEQFF.

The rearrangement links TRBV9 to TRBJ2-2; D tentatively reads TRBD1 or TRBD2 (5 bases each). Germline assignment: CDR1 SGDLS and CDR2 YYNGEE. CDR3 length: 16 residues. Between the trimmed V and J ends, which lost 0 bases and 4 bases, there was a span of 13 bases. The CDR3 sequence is CASSVAGGTGTGELFF. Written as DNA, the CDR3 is TGTGCCAGCAGCGTAGCTGGGGGTACGGGCACCGGGGAGCTGTTTTTT. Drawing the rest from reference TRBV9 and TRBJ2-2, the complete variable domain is DSGVTQTPKHLITATGQRVTLRCSPRSGDLSVYWYQQSLDQGLQFLIQYYNGEERAKGNILERFSAQQFPDLHSELNLSSLELGDSALYFCASSVAGGTGTGELFFGEGSRLTVL.

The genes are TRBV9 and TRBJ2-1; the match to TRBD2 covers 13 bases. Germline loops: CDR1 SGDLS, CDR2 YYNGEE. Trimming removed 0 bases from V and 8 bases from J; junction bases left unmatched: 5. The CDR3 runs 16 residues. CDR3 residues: CASSVDQGLAGYEQFF. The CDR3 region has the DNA TGTGCCAGCAGCGTAGACCAGGGACTAGCGGGATATGAGCAGTTCTTC.

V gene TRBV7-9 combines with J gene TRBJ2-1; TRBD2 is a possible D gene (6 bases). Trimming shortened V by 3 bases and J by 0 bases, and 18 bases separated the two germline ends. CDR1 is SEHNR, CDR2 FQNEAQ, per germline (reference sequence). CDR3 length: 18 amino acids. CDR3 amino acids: CASSFSGFGGSSYNEQFF. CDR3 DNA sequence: TGTGCCAGCAGCTTTTCAGGATTCGGGGGTAGCTCCTACAATGAGCAGTTCTTC.

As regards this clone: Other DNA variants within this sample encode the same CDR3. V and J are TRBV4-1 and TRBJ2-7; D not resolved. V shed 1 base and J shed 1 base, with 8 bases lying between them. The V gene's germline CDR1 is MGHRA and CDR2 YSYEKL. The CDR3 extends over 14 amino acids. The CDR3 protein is CASSQGAVSYEQYF. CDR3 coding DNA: TGCGCCAGCAGCCAAGGGGCGGTTTCCTACGAGCAGTACTTC.

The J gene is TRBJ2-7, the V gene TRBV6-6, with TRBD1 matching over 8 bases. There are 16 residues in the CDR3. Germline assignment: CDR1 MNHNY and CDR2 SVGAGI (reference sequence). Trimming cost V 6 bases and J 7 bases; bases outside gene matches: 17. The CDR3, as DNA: TGTGCCAGCAGCCCCACCCCGGACAGGGCTTTTGGGGAGCAGTACTTC. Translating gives CASSPTPDRAFGEQYF.

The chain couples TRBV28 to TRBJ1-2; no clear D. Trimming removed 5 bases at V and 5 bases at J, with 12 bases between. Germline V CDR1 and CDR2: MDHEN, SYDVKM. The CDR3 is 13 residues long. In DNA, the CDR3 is TGTGCCAGCAGTGACCTATGGTCGTATGGCTACACCTTC. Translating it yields CASSDLWSYGYTF.

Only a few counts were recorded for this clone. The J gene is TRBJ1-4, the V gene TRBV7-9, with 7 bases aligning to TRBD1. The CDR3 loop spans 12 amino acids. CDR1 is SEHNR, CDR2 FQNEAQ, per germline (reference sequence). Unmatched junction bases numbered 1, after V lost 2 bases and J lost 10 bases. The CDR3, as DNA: TGTGCCAGCAGCTTAACAGGGGCAAAACTGTTTTTT. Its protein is CASSLTGAKLFF.

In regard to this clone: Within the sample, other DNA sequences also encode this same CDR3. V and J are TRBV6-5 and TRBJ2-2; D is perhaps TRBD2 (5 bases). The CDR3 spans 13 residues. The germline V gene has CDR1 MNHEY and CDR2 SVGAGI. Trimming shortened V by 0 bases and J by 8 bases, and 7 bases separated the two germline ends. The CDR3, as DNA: TGTGCCAGCAGTTACTCGTCGGGGGGGGAGCTGTTTTTT. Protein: CASSYSSGGELFF.

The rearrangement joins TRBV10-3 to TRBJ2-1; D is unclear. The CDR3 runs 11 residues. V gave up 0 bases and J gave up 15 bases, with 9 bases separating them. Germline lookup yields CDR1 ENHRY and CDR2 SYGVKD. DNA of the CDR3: TGTGCCATCAGTGAGTCGGGGTTCGGGTTCTTC. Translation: CAISESGFGFF.

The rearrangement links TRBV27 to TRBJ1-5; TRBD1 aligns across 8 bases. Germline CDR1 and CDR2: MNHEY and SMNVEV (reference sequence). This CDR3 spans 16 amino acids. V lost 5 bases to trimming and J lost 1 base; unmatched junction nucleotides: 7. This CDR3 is CASSPQTGASNQPQHF. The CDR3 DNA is TGTGCCAGCAGTCCACAGACAGGGGCCAGCAATCAGCCCCAGCATTTT.

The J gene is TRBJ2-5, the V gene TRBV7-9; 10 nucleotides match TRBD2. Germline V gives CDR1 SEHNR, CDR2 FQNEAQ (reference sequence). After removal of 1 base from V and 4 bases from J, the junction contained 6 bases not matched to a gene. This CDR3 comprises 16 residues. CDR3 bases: TGTGCCAGCAGCTTAGATAGAGCGGGAGGGCCAGAGACCCAGTACTTC. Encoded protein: CASSLDRAGGPETQYF.

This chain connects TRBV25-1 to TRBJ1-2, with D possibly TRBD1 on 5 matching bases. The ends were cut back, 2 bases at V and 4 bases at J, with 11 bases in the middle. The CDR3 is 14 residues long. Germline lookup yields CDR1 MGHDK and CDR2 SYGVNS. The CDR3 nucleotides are TGTGCCAGCAGTGAACTTGACAGCTCCTATGGCTACACCTTC. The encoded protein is CASSELDSSYGYTF.

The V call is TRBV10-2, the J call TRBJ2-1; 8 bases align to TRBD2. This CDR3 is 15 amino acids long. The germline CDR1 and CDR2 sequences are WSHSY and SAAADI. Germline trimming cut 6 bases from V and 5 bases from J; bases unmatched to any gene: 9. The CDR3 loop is CASRIPGLENNEQFF. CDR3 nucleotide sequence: TGCGCCAGCAGGATCCCGGGACTAGAGAACAATGAGCAGTTCTTC.

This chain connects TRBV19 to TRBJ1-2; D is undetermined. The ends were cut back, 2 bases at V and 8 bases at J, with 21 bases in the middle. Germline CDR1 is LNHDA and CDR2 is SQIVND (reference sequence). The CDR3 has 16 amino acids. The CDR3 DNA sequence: TGTGCCAGTAGTATAACTCTCGGCAGCACTAAGGAAGGCTACACCTTC. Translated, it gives CASSITLGSTKEGYTF. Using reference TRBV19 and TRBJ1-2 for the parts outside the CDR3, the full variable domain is DGGITQSPKYLFRKEGQNVTLSCEQNLNHDAMYWYRQDPGQGLRLIYYSQIVNDFQKGDIAEGYSVSREKKESFPLTVTSAQKNPTAFYLCASSITLGSTKEGYTFGSGTRLTVV.

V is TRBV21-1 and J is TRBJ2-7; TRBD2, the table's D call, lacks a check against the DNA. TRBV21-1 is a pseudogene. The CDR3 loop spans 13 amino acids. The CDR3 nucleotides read TGTGCCAGCAGCAAAGTTCGGGTCTACGAGCAGTACTTC. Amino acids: CASSKVRVYEQYF.

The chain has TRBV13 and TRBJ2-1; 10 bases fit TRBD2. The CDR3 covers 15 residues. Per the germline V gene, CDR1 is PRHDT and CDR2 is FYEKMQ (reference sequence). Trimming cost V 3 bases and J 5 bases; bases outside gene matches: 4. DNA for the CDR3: TGTGCCAGCAGCTTTAGCGGGAGGATGGACAATGAGCAGTTCTTC. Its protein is CASSFSGRMDNEQFF.

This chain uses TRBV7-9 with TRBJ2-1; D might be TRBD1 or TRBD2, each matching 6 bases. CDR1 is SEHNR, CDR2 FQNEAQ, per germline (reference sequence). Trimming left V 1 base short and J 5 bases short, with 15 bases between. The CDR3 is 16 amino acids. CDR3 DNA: TGTGCCAGCAGCTTAGTAGCTACGGGGGCCGACAATGAGCAGTTCTTC. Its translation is CASSLVATGADNEQFF.

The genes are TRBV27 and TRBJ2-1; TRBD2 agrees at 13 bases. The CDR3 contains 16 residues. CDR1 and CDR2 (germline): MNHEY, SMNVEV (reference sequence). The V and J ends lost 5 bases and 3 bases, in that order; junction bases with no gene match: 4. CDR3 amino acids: CASSLTSGGDYNEQFF. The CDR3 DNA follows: TGTGCCAGCAGTCTTACTAGCGGGGGGGACTACAATGAGCAGTTCTTC.

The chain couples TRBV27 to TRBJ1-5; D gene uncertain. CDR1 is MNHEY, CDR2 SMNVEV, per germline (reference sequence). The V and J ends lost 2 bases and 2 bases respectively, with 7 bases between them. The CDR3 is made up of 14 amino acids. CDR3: CASSLKSGNQPQHF. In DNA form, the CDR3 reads TGTGCCAGCAGTTTAAAGAGTGGCAATCAGCCCCAGCATTTT.